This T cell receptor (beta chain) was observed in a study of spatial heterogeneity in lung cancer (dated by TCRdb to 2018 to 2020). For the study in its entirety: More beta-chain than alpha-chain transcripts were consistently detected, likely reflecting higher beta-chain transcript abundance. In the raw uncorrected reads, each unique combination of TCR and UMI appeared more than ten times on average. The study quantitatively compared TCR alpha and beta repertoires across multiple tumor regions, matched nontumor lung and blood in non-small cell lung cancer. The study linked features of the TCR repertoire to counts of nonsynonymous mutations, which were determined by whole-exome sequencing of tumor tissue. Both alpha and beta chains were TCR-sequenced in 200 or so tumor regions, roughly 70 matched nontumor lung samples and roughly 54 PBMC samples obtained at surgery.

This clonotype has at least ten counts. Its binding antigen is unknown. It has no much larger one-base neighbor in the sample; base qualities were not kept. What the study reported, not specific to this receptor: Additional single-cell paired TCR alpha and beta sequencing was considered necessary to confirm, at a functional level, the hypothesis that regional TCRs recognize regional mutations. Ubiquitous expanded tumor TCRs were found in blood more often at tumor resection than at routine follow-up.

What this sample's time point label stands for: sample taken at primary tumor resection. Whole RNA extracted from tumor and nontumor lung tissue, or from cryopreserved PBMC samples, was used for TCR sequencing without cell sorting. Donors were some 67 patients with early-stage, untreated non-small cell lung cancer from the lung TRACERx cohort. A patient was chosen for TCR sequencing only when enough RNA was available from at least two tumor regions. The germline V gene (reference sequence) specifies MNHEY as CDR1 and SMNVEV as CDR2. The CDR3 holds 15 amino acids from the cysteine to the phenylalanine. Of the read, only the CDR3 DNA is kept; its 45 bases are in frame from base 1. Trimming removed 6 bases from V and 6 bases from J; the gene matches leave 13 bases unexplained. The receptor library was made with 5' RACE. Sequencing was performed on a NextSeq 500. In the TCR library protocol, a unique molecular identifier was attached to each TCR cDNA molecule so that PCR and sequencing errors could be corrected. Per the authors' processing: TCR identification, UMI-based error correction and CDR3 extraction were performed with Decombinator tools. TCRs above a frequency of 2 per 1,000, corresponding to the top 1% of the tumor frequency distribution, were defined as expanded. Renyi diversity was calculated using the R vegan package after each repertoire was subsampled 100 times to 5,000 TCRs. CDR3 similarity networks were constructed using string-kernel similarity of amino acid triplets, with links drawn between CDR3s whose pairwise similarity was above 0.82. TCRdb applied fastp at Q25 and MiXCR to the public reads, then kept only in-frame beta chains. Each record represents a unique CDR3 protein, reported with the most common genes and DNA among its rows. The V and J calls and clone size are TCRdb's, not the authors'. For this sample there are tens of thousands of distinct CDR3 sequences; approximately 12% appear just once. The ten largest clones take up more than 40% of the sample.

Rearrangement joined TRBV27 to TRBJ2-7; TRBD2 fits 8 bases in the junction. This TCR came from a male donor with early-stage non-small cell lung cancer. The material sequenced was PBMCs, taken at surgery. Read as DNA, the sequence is TGTGCCAGCAGCCCAAGGGGGACTAGTGTTCCCGAGCAGTACTTC. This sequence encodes CASSPRGTSVPEQYF.